This TCR beta chain was observed in a study of blood T cells in healthy people across ages (dated by TCRdb to between 2015 and 2016). For the study in its entirety: Template switching captured roughly one uniquely barcoded TCR beta cDNA molecule per two T cells in model experiments. Using deep sequencing normalized with unique cDNA molecular identifiers, the study measured how TCR beta repertoire diversity changes with age. The donors were split into four age groups: young (average roughly 15 years), middle-aged (over 35), aged (approximately 59) and long-lived (over 80). Donors of different ages were randomly distributed across sequencing lanes to avoid experimental bias. The study analyzed two additional independent replicas of 1 million unique cDNA reads from the same blood draw for two donors, one aged 18 to 29 and one aged 80 or older. Here is what the overall study found, with its caveats: Estimates of total diversity from one million sequenced T cells were regarded as lower bounds and underestimates. Bulk unsorted PBMC profiling prevented conclusive comparison of naive and antigen-experienced compartments. Because donor CMV infection status was unknown, age-related changes in expanded clonotypes were potentially confounded. There was a strong correlation between observed TCR beta diversity and the percentage of naive T cells measured by flow cytometry. As age increased, observed TCR beta diversity per million T cells dropped in a roughly linear way, and a significant reduction was already evident by age about 40. The long-lived group showed more naive CD4+ T cells, fewer expanded clones and increased TCR diversity than the aged group, suggesting age selection.

Donors were a few dozen systemically healthy Caucasian individuals from Russia aged roughly 6 to 95 years. Roughly 9.5 milliliters of peripheral blood were drawn from each donor into EDTA-treated Vacutainer tubes. Ficoll-Paque density-gradient centrifugation was used to isolate PBMCs, with at least 7 million per sample. Trizol reagent was used to extract total RNA from PBMCs, with at least 5.5 micrograms per sample. For every donor, flow cytometry on a PBMC aliquot measured the percentage of naive CD45RAhigh/CD27high T cells. Concerning this clonotype itself: Its antigen is not yet known. Per-base qualities were not stored, and no clone one base away is much larger.

Receptor libraries were prepared by 5' RACE. Sequenced using an Illumina HiSeq 2500. A second about 7 to 11 cycle PCR used a sample-barcoded 5' primer and a J-beta primer mix. Each TCR beta cDNA molecule received a unique molecular identifier from a template-switch 5' adaptor carrying 12 random nucleotides. Each sample yielded at least 3 million CDR3-containing paired-end reads. First-strand cDNA was synthesized from all RNA with the Mint cDNA synthesis kit, primed by a TRBC-specific oligonucleotide. Following uracil-DNA glycosylase treatment, all cDNA underwent a first 18-cycle PCR with the universal primers M1SS and BC2_uni_R. In the source study's methods: For normalization, 1 million high-quality reads, each with a distinct molecular identifier, were randomly selected from each sample. Instead of being binned into consensus sequences, reads with shared molecular identifiers were discarded. CDR3 identification, clonotype clustering and error correction used MiTCR with a Q25 quality threshold and the strictest error-elimination algorithm. A nonparametric unseen species model with Euler transformation was used to estimate a lower bound on total TCR beta diversity. TCRdb redid the processing of the public reads, applying fastp at Q25 and MiXCR, and retained in-frame beta chains. Every entry covers one CDR3 protein and lists the most common genes and DNA from its rows. V and J calls and clone size were set by TCRdb, not the authors. This sample is represented by roughly 2 million distinct CDR3 sequences; just under 50% of them were singletons. More than 2% of the sample is in the top ten clones.

Measured from the cysteine to the phenylalanine, the CDR3 is 14 residues long. Only the CDR3 portion is preserved as DNA: 42 bases, with reading frame beginning at the first base. The junction shows trimming of 5 bases on V and 0 bases on J, plus 13 bases between the germline ends. CDR1 and CDR2 are read off the germline V gene (reference sequence) as DFQATT and SNEGSKA. Specimen: blood. The sequence derives from a woman aged 40 to 50 in good health. The rearrangement joined TRBV20-1 to TRBJ1-1, and TRBD1 may be the D gene, going by 6 matching bases. This receptor carries the CDR3 CSAVTGALNTEAFF. The nucleotides are TGCAGTGCTGTTACGGGGGCGTTGAACACTGAAGCTTTCTTT.